The 16 T cell receptor beta chains below come from one sample, sequenced in a study of blood T cells in healthy people across ages. A second PCR of 7 to 11 cycles used a sample-barcoded 5' primer and a J-beta primer mix. TCRdb ran MiXCR on the 5' RACE reads and lists one entry per CDR3 protein. The sample gives roughly 1.7 million distinct CDR3 sequences, around 36% of which show up once; about 11% is in the top ten. The specimen was blood. The receptors stem from a woman in her twenties or thirties in good health.

This clonotype appeared a few times. The rearrangement joins TRBV19 to TRBJ2-7; 7 nucleotides align to TRBD2. V was pared by 5 bases and J by 3 bases, with 7 bases of the junction left unmatched. CDR3 length: 14 amino acids. CDR1 is LNHDA and CDR2 is SQIVND in the germline V gene (reference sequence). In nucleotides, the CDR3 is TGTGCCAGTAGTTCGGCTAGCGGAGACTACGAGCAGTACTTC. Residues: CASSSASGDYEQYF.

This clonotype was found many times. The rearrangement links TRBV29-1 to TRBJ2-7; D gene ambiguous. The CDR3 has 16 amino acids. V was trimmed by 5 bases and J by 2 bases, leaving 22 bases between them. Germline V lookup: CDR1 SQVTM, CDR2 ANQGSEA. The CDR3 region has the DNA TGCAGCGTTCGCCCGATAGGCGCGGAGTTTCCCTACGAGCAGTACTTC. This encodes CSVRPIGAEFPYEQYF.

This chain links TRBV28 with TRBJ1-1; D possibly corresponds to TRBD1 (5 bases). The germline V gene encodes CDR1 MDHEN and CDR2 SYDVKM. This CDR3 is 16 amino acids long. Trimming pared 1 base from V and 0 bases from J, leaving 12 bases between. Here the CDR3 reads CASSLSPGRVNTEAFF. As DNA, the CDR3 is TGTGCCAGCAGTTTATCCCCGGGACGGGTGAACACTGAAGCTTTCTTT.

Note on this clonotype: An end of the junction does not agree with germline; a read error may underlie this. The chain combines TRBV3-1 with TRBJ2-5, with 7 positions matching TRBD2. The tail of the sequence fits TRBJ2-7 better, so the J call may be wrong. The CDR3 runs 13 residues. The V gene's germline CDR1 is LGHDT and CDR2 YNNKEL (reference sequence). CDR3 coding DNA: TGTGCCGGCAGCCGACCCGGGAGGAGCGAGCAGTACTTC. It specifies CAGSRPGRSEQYF.

This clonotype was seen ten or more times. This sequence joins TRBV7-2 and TRBJ2-3; D unresolved. V lost 5 bases, J lost 0 bases, and 18 bases lay in between. Germline lookup yields CDR1 SGHTA and CDR2 FQGNSA. This CDR3 region has 17 residues. CDR3 amino acids: CASSNIFRRTSTDTQYF. CDR3 in DNA: TGTGCCAGCAGCAACATCTTCAGACGCACTAGCACAGATACGCAGTATTTT.

This clonotype appeared many times. The rearrangement links TRBV30 to TRBJ1-2; a weak D match, TRBD1 (5 bases). The germline gives CDR1 GTSNPN, CDR2 SVGIG (reference sequence). The ends were cut back, 3 bases at V and 8 bases at J, with 13 bases in the middle. CDR3 length: 12 residues. CDR3 nucleotides: TGTGCCTGGAGCGCAGGGATATGGGGCTACACCTTC. Translating gives CAWSAGIWGYTF.

This clonotype was counted only a few times. V is TRBV10-2 and J is TRBJ2-7; TRBD1 matches at 9 bases. Germline values: CDR1 WSHSY, CDR2 SAAADI. V shed 8 bases, J shed 5 bases, and the junction held 7 bases outside the gene matches. The CDR3 covers 13 residues. The CDR3: CASPWTGVDEQYF. CDR3 in DNA: TGCGCCAGCCCTTGGACAGGGGTGGACGAGCAGTACTTC.

The rearrangement uses TRBV13 and TRBJ2-2, with TRBD2 identical over 9 bases. From germline, CDR1 is PRHDT and CDR2 FYEKMQ (reference sequence). The ends lost 5 bases at V and 3 bases at J; junction bases unmatched: 10. The CDR3 covers 17 residues. The DNA of the CDR3 is TGTGCCAGCAGCGCGAGGGGACTAGCCGACTACACCGGGGAGCTGTTTTTT. Its protein product is CASSARGLADYTGELFF.

This chain links TRBV7-9 with TRBJ2-1; 14 bases match TRBD2. The CDR3 is 16 residues long. Germline CDR1 SEHNR, CDR2 FQNEAQ (reference sequence). V lost 5 bases and J lost 0; bases outside the gene matches: 0. The CDR3 coding sequence is TGTGCCAGCAGCGGGACTAGCGGGAGCTCCTACAATGAGCAGTTCTTC. Its protein is CASSGTSGSSYNEQFF.

This clonotype was picked up a small number of times. V and J are TRBV13 and TRBJ2-1, with 9 positions matching TRBD2. This CDR3 is 15 amino acids long. V shed 3 bases, J shed 7 bases, and the junction held 7 bases outside the gene matches. Per germline, CDR1 PRHDT and CDR2 FYEKMQ (reference sequence). In nucleotides, the CDR3 is TGTGCCAGCAGCTTTTGGGGTAGCGGGAGTAATGAGCAGTTCTTC. Translated, it gives CASSFWGSGSNEQFF.

The sample holds a few counts of this clonotype. This chain connects TRBV5-1 to TRBJ2-1; maybe TRBD2 (6 bases). CDR1 is SGHRS, CDR2 YFSETQ, per germline. This CDR3 region has 13 residues. The V end lost 2 bases, the J end lost 7 bases, and 10 bases lay between the germline ends. As DNA, the CDR3 is TGCGCCAGCAGCTTACCTAGCGCGAATGAGCAGTTCTTC. Translating gives CASSLPSANEQFF.

This chain uses TRBV29-1 with TRBJ2-2; possibly TRBD1 for D (6 bases). Germline V lookup: CDR1 SQVTM, CDR2 ANQGSEA. The CDR3 runs to 15 residues. V was cut by 6 bases and J by 1 base, with 15 bases left in between. The CDR3 is CSVLRDTQNTGELFF. CDR3 bases: TGCAGCGTCCTCCGGGACACCCAGAACACCGGGGAGCTGTTTTTT.

This clonotype has a handful of counts. The rearrangement uses TRBV5-1 and TRBJ2-7, with D perhaps matching TRBD2 (6 bases). Germline V gives CDR1 SGHRS, CDR2 YFSETQ. This CDR3 contains 14 residues. The V end lost 2 bases, the J end lost 4 bases, and 13 bases lay between the germline ends. CDR3 loop: CASSFGGVGYEQYF. The CDR3 nucleotides read TGCGCCAGCAGCTTCGGGGGAGTCGGTTACGAGCAGTACTTC.

This chain joins TRBV5-1 and TRBJ1-1; 7 nucleotides match TRBD1. Per the germline V gene, CDR1 is SGHRS and CDR2 is YFSETQ. The CDR3 has 15 residues. V dropped 3 bases and J dropped 4; count of bases not matched to a gene: 9. As DNA, the CDR3 is TGCGCCAGCAGCTGGGGGACAGCTGTGGGCACTGAAGCTTTCTTT. It translates to CASSWGTAVGTEAFF.

Worth noting for this clonotype: A read error may produce the germline difference seen at one junction end. The rearrangement uses TRBV28 and TRBJ2-7, with no clear D. The CDR3 length is 12 residues. CDR1 and CDR2 from the germline V gene are MDHEN and SYDVKM. The CDR3 region is CASSVWVREQYF. CDR3 coding DNA: TGTGCCAGCAGTGTATGGGTACGGGAGCAGTACTTC.

This clonotype was seen only a few times. Germline is not matched at one junction end, which may reflect a read error. This rearrangement joins TRBV12-3 or TRBV12-4 to TRBJ1-6; D is uncertain. There are 13 residues in the CDR3. CDR3 coding DNA: TGTGCCAGCAGTCTAGCCCAGGTTTCACCCCTCCACTTT. It encodes CASSLAQVSPLHF.